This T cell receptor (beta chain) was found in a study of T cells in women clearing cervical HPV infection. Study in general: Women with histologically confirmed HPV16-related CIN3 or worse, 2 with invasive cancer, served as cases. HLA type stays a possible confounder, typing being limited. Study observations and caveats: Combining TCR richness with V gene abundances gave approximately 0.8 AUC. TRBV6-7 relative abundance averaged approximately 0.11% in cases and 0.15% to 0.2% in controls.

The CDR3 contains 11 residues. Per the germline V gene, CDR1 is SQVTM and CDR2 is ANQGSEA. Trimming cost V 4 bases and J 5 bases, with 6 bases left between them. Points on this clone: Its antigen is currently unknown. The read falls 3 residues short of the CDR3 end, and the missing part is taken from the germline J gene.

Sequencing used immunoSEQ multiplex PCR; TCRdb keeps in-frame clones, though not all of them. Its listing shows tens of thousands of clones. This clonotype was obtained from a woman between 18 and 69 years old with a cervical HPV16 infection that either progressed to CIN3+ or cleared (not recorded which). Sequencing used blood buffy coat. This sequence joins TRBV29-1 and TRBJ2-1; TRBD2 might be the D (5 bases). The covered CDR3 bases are TGCAGCGTTGGAGCGGACAATGAG. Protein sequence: CSVGADNE. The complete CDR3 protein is CSVGADNEQFF.